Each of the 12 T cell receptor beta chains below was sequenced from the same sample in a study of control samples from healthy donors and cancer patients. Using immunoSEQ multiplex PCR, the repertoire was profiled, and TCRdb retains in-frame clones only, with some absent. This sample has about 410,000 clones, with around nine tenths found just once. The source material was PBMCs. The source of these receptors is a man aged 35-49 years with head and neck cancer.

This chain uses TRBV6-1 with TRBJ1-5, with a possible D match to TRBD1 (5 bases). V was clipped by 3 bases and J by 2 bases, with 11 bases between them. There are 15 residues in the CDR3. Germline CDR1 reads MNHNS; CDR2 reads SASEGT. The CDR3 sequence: CASSDGTLGNQPQHF. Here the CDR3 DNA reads TGTGCCAGCAGTGACGGGACGCTGGGCAATCAGCCCCAGCATTTT.

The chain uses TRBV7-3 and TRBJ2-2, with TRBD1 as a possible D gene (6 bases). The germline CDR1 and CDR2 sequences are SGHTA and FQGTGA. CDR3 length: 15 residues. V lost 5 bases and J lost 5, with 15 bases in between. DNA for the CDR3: TGTGCCAGCAGCCTCACTCTTACAGGGACCGGGGAGCTGTTTTTT. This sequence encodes CASSLTLTGTGELFF.

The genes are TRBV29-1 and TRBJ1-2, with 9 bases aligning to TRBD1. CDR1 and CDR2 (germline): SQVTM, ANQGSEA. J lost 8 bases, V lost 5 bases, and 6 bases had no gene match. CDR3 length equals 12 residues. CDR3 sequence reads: CSVYRTGEGYTF. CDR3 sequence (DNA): TGCAGCGTTTATAGGACAGGGGAAGGCTACACCTTC.

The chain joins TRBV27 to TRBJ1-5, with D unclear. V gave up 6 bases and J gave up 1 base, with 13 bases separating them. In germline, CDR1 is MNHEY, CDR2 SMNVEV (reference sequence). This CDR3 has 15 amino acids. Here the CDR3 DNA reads TGTGCCAGCAGGACATCACCGGCCAGCAATCAGCCCCAGCATTTT. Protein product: CASRTSPASNQPQHF.

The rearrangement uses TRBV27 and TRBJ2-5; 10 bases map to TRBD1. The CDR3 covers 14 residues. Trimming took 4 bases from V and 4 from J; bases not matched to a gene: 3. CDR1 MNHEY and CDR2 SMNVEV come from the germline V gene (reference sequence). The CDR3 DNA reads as TGTGCCAGCAGTTCCCGGGACAGGGGAGAGACCCAGTACTTC. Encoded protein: CASSSRDRGETQYF.

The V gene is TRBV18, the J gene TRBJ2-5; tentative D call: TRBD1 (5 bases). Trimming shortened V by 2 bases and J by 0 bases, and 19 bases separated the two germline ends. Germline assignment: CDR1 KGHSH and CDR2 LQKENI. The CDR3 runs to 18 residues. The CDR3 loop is CASSPTLLQDLYQETQYF. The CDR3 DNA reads TGTGCCAGCTCACCAACTCTCTTACAGGATTTGTACCAAGAGACCCAGTACTTC.

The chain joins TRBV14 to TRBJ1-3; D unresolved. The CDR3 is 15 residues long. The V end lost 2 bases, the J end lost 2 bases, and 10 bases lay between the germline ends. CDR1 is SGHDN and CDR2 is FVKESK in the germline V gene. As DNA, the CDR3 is TGTGCCAGCAGCCAACGATGGGGTGCTGGAAACACCATATATTTT. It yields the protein CASSQRWGAGNTIYF.

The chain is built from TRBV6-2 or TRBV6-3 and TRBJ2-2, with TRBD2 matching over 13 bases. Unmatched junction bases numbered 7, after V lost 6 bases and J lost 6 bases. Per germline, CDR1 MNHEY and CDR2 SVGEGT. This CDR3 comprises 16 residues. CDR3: CASSHTSGRAPGELFF. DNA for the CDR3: TGTGCCAGCAGCCACACTAGCGGGAGGGCCCCCGGGGAGCTGTTTTTT.

This CDR3 reads CASSYDREGISTEAFF. CDR3 in DNA: TGTGCCAGCTCATATGACAGGGAGGGGATAAGCACTGAAGCTTTCTTT. The chain carries TRBV18 and TRBJ1-1; 7 nucleotides match TRBD1. The V and J ends lost 5 bases and 4 bases, in that order; junction bases with no gene match: 13. Germline V lookup: CDR1 KGHSH, CDR2 LQKENI. This CDR3 has 16 amino acids.

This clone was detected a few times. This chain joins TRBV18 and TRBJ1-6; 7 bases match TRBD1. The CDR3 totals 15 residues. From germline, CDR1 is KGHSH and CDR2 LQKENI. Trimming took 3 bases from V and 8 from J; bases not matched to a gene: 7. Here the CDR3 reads CASSPRTGLDSPLHF. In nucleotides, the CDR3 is TGTGCCAGCTCACCGCGGACAGGCCTCGATTCACCCCTCCACTTT.

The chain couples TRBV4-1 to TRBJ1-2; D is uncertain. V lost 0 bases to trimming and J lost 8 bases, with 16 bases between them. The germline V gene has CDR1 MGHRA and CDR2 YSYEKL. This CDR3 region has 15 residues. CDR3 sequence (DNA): TGCGCCAGCAGCCAAGAAGGTGTAGGGAGGAGAGGCTACACCTTC. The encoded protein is CASSQEGVGRRGYTF.

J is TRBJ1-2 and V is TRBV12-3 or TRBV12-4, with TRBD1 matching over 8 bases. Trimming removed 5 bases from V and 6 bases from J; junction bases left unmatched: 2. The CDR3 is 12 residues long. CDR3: CASSQTGDGYTF. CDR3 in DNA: TGTGCCAGCAGTCAGACAGGGGATGGCTACACCTTC.